This T cell receptor beta chain derives from a study of blood T cell repertoires in COVID-19. Across the study: Nucleic acid was either cDNA or gDNA, and it came from T cells, B-cell-depleted T cells, or PBMCs.

The trim removed 6 bases at V and 4 bases at J, leaving 5 bases unmatched. CDR3 length: 14 amino acids. The germline V gene encodes CDR1 MRHNA and CDR2 SNTAGT. The repertoire was sequenced with immunoSEQ multiplex PCR; TCRdb's copy has only in-frame clones and lacks some. The sample gives 130,000 or so clones, around 88% of which show up once; under 13% is in the top ten. The sample comprised peripheral blood. The chain employs TRBV6-4 and TRBJ1-2, with 10 nucleotides matching TRBD1. This clonotype originated in a man between 50 and 59 years old with acute or convalescent COVID-19. For the CDR3, the DNA is TGTGCCAGCAGGGGGGACAGGGGAACCTATGGCTACACCTTC. Protein sequence: CASRGDRGTYGYTF.